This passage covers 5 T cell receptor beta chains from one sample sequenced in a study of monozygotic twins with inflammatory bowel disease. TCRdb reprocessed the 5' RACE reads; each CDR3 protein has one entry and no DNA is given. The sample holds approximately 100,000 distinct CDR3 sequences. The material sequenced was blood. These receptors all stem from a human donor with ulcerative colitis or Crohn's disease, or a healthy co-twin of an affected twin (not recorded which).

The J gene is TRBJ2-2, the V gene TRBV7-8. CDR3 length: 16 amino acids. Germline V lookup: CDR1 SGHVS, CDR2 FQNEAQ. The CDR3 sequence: CASSHLGRANTGELFF.

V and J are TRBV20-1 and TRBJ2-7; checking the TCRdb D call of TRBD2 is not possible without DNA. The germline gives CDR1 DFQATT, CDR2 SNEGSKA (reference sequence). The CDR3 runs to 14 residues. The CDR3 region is CSAGSGMALPGQYF.

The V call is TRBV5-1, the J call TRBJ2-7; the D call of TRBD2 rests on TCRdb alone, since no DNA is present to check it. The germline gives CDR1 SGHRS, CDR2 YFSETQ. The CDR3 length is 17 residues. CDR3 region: CASSPMASLAGVYEQYF.

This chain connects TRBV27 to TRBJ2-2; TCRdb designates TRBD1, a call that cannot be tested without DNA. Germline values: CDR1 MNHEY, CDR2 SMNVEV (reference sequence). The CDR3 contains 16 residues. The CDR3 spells CASRETGPANTGELFF.

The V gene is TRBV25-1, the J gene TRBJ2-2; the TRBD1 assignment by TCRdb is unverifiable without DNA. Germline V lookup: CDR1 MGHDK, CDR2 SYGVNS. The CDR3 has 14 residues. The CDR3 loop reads CASSYREHTGELFF.